This is a list of T cell receptor beta chains from one sample in a study of spatial heterogeneity in lung cancer. TCRdb redid the calling of the 5' RACE reads with MiXCR, one entry per CDR3 protein. The data show 25,000 or so distinct CDR3 sequences, 7.5% to 10% seen once. Specimen: PBMCs, collected at surgery. These receptors all come from a female donor with early-stage non-small cell lung cancer. The CDR3 runs from the conserved cysteine through the conserved F or W. Fields, in order: V gene, clone size, J gene, CDR3 protein. Size tells how often a clone was seen (once, few, many) or the class of an expanded clone, and some rows leave it out.

v_gene: TRBV19
abundance: many
j_gene: TRBJ2-5
CDR3aa: CASSRSSKETQYF

v_gene: TRBV28
abundance: few
j_gene: TRBJ2-7
CDR3aa: CASSGLGLHSYEQYF

v_gene: TRBV20-1
abundance: few
j_gene: TRBJ2-5
CDR3aa: CSATKGQETQYF

v_gene: TRBV18
abundance: many
j_gene: TRBJ1-1
CDR3aa: CASSPGLNTEAFF

v_gene: TRBV9
abundance: .
j_gene: TRBJ2-2
CDR3aa: CASSVGQGGTGELFF

v_gene: TRBV19
abundance: many
j_gene: TRBJ2-3
CDR3aa: CATTPVGRRDTQYF

v_gene: TRBV10-2
abundance: many
j_gene: TRBJ2-5
CDR3aa: CASSVELGQVQETQYF

v_gene: TRBV24-1
abundance: few
j_gene: TRBJ2-3
CDR3aa: CATSDSSTDTQYF

v_gene: TRBV12-3/TRBV12-4
abundance: .
j_gene: TRBJ1-5
CDR3aa: CASRTQGRGQPQHF

v_gene: TRBV7-2
abundance: many
j_gene: TRBJ2-6
CDR3aa: CASNPYGGSGANVLTF

v_gene: TRBV28
abundance: .
j_gene: TRBJ1-4
CDR3aa: CASSPHQNSREKLFF

v_gene: TRBV7-9
abundance: .
j_gene: TRBJ2-1
CDR3aa: CASSLGRGRRNEQFF

v_gene: TRBV20-1
abundance: many
j_gene: TRBJ2-1
CDR3aa: CSARGLAAVSYNEQFF

v_gene: TRBV7-7
abundance: many
j_gene: TRBJ2-5
CDR3aa: CASSLSLEIQYLAGGPETQYF

v_gene: TRBV19
abundance: few
j_gene: TRBJ2-1
CDR3aa: CASSISYRTRTSGRDNEQFF

v_gene: TRBV5-1
abundance: .
j_gene: TRBJ2-3
CDR3aa: CASSPGGGTDTQYF

v_gene: TRBV3-1
abundance: .
j_gene: TRBJ1-4
CDR3aa: CASSPRTGDEKLFF

v_gene: TRBV5-4
abundance: .
j_gene: TRBJ1-4
CDR3aa: CASSLEGGANEKLFF

v_gene: TRBV12-3/TRBV12-4
abundance: .
j_gene: TRBJ1-2
CDR3aa: CASSPGVWGYTF

v_gene: TRBV7-9
abundance: many
j_gene: TRBJ2-7
CDR3aa: CASSPGDYSYEQYF

v_gene: TRBV6-1
abundance: few
j_gene: TRBJ2-2
CDR3aa: CASRGYGELFF

v_gene: TRBV19
abundance: many
j_gene: TRBJ2-1
CDR3aa: CASSISSRTYNEQFF

v_gene: TRBV13
abundance: many
j_gene: TRBJ2-2
CDR3aa: CASSPPWGREDTGELFF

v_gene: TRBV7-7
abundance: many
j_gene: TRBJ1-4
CDR3aa: CASSQSADGDEKLFF

v_gene: TRBV10-3
abundance: many
j_gene: TRBJ2-3
CDR3aa: CAISEPPGLATQYF

v_gene: TRBV14
abundance: many
j_gene: TRBJ2-1
CDR3aa: CASSLATGTGGRDEQFF

v_gene: TRBV3-1
abundance: many
j_gene: TRBJ2-7
CDR3aa: CASSQGLAGVEQYF

v_gene: TRBV20-1
abundance: few
j_gene: TRBJ2-1
CDR3aa: CSARAWRELLDEQFF

v_gene: TRBV11-3
abundance: many
j_gene: TRBJ2-1
CDR3aa: CASSSWVNEQFF

v_gene: TRBV10-3
abundance: .
j_gene: TRBJ2-3
CDR3aa: CAISESSYTDTQYF

v_gene: TRBV7-2
abundance: few
j_gene: TRBJ1-1
CDR3aa: CASSLGMNTEAFF

v_gene: TRBV7-2
abundance: many
j_gene: TRBJ2-7
CDR3aa: CASSFLSRLAGEQYF

v_gene: TRBV10-3
abundance: many
j_gene: TRBJ2-3
CDR3aa: CAISEREDVDTQYF

v_gene: TRBV12-5
abundance: few
j_gene: TRBJ2-2
CDR3aa: CASGLAGTGELFF

v_gene: TRBV7-8
abundance: many
j_gene: TRBJ2-3
CDR3aa: CASSLERTSGLPQYF

v_gene: TRBV6-6
abundance: few
j_gene: TRBJ2-5
CDR3aa: CASSYSGTANQETQYF

v_gene: TRBV7-8
abundance: few
j_gene: TRBJ2-7
CDR3aa: CASSLNRDSTYEQYF

v_gene: TRBV7-9
abundance: many
j_gene: TRBJ2-7
CDR3aa: CASSLKKGVGGDEQYF

v_gene: TRBV27
abundance: many
j_gene: TRBJ2-1
CDR3aa: CASTLLGLAGYNEQFF

v_gene: TRBV14
abundance: .
j_gene: TRBJ2-3
CDR3aa: CASSQRGAFDTQYF

v_gene: TRBV20-1
abundance: few
j_gene: TRBJ2-5
CDR3aa: CSGGKETQYF

v_gene: TRBV5-1
abundance: .
j_gene: TRBJ2-1
CDR3aa: CASTAQGNEQFF

v_gene: TRBV28
abundance: many
j_gene: TRBJ2-1
CDR3aa: CAIFPGLAGPPQRNEQFF

v_gene: TRBV6-2/TRBV6-3
abundance: .
j_gene: TRBJ2-1
CDR3aa: CASSWGQGLNEQFF

v_gene: TRBV28
abundance: many
j_gene: TRBJ1-1
CDR3aa: CASSRGGRLNGAFF

v_gene: TRBV4-1
abundance: many
j_gene: TRBJ2-1
CDR3aa: CASRVFSGKDEQFF

v_gene: TRBV3-1
abundance: many
j_gene: TRBJ2-7
CDR3aa: CASSQAGTSLYEQYF

v_gene: TRBV18
abundance: many
j_gene: TRBJ1-1
CDR3aa: CASSPTTLGRSTEAFF

v_gene: TRBV29-1
abundance: few
j_gene: TRBJ2-5
CDR3aa: CSVTSGTETQYF

v_gene: TRBV28
abundance: many
j_gene: TRBJ2-1
CDR3aa: CASRDLEGRAREQFF

v_gene: TRBV30
abundance: many
j_gene: TRBJ2-4
CDR3aa: CAWSDDTSTDIQYF

v_gene: TRBV19
abundance: few
j_gene: TRBJ2-2
CDR3aa: CASSTGLAGAWFSNTGELFF

v_gene: TRBV2
abundance: .
j_gene: TRBJ2-3
CDR3aa: CASRIADTQYF